This T cell receptor (beta chain) was profiled in a study of blood T cell repertoires in COVID-19. Study-level information: COVID-19 samples, acute and convalescent, were from the United States, Italy and Spain. T cells, B-cell-depleted T cells, or PBMCs provided the cDNA or gDNA that served as material.

V was trimmed by 1 base and J by 4 bases, leaving 10 bases between them. Germline values: CDR1 LGHDT, CDR2 YNNKEL (reference sequence). The CDR3 has 14 amino acids. Source study methods: The authors estimated nucleated cell counts from reference gene primer amplification. Some clones are missing from TCRdb's copy, which holds only in-frame ones; the method was immunoSEQ multiplex PCR. V, J and clone size are taken as reported in that table, and D and trimming were inferred from the DNA itself. In the table there are under 80,000 clones, approximately 80% of which are singletons. This receptor was identified in a man aged 45-65 years with acute or convalescent COVID-19. Sequencing input: peripheral blood. The gene calls are TRBV3-1 (or the pseudogene TRBV3-2) and TRBJ1-2; D possibly corresponds to TRBD1 (5 bases). This CDR3 reads CASSQGTGTYGYTF. DNA of the CDR3: TGTGCCAGCAGCCAAGGTACAGGCACCTATGGCTACACCTTC.